A selection of T cell receptor beta chains follows, all from one sample in a study of T cells in localized non-small cell lung cancer. Method: immunoSEQ multiplex PCR; TCRdb's copy keeps in-frame clones and lacks some. In the table there are 70,000 to 85,000 clones, roughly 83% of which are singletons. The sequencing used peripheral blood, collected before any cancer treatment. The receptors originated from a female donor older than 55 with stage I lung adenocarcinoma. The CDR3 runs from the conserved cysteine through the conserved F or W.

>TRBV7-9|TRBJ2-5
CASSLAGAGETQYF
>TRBV4-3|TRBJ2-3
CASSQVGASTDTQYF
>TRBV4-1|TRBJ2-1
CASSPFGLAGNNEQFF
>TRBV5-4|TRBJ2-7
CASSPYGTSYEQYF
>TRBV27|TRBJ1-4
CASKTDTGNEKLFF
>TRBV18|TRBJ1-2
CASSPGTGGRNYGYTF
>TRBV19|TRBJ2-2
CASPTGELFF
>TRBV29-1|TRBJ1-2
CSVFGQADGYTF
>TRBV5-1|TRBJ2-7
CASSSMDQGAYEQYF
>TRBV6-1|TRBJ1-1
CASSEARGRGSEAFF
>TRBV6-1|TRBJ1-4
CASSEYVSEEKLFF
>TRBV28|TRBJ1-3
CASSFDRAGNTIYF
>TRBV5-6|TRBJ2-1
CASSLTDGYNEQFF
>TRBV18|TRBJ1-5
CASSPDRLDQPQHF
>TRBV29-1|TRBJ2-7
CSVERRRGSREQYF
>TRBV28|TRBJ1-2
CASKVKYGYTF
>TRBV11-3|TRBJ2-3
CASSLTPGVSDTQYF
>TRBV5-4|TRBJ2-3
CASGQGVLDTQYF
>TRBV7-2|TRBJ1-1
CASSWNIGNTEAFF
>TRBV7-7|TRBJ1-4
CASSLALGEKLFF
>TRBV2|TRBJ2-7
CASSEVESYEQYF
>TRBV10-3|TRBJ1-5
CASGTADSNQPQHF